One and the same sample provided the 13 T cell receptor beta chains below, sequenced in a study of cytomegalovirus exposure and HLA in healthy donors. Libraries were prepared by immunoSEQ multiplex PCR; TCRdb keeps only in-frame clonotypes and omits some of them. The table has under 150,000 clones, about 86% seen once; the top ten hold 6.5% to 8.5%. Sequenced input: PBMCs. The receptors derive from a woman aged 18-29 years in good health and CMV-seropositive.

The chain links TRBV19 to TRBJ2-7, with 10 nucleotides matching TRBD2. CDR3 length equals 16 residues. Looked up from germline, CDR1 is LNHDA and CDR2 is SQIVND (reference sequence). J was trimmed by 1 base and V by 5 bases; bases with no gene match: 8. The CDR3 is CASSEAGGSISYEQYF. In DNA, the CDR3 is TGTGCCAGTAGTGAAGCGGGAGGGTCGATTTCCTACGAGCAGTACTTC. The full variable domain, completed using reference TRBV19 and TRBJ2-7, is DGGITQSPKYLFRKEGQNVTLSCEQNLNHDAMYWYRQDPGQGLRLIYYSQIVNDFQKGDIAEGYSVSREKKESFPLTVTSAQKNPTAFYLCASSEAGGSISYEQYFGPGTRLTVT.

V usage is TRBV9 and J usage is TRBJ1-1, with D unclear. The CDR3 runs to 13 residues. The V and J ends lost 5 bases and 4 bases respectively, with 12 bases between them. Germline loops: CDR1 SGDLS, CDR2 YYNGEE. The CDR3 DNA sequence: TGTGCCAGCAGTTTGGGCAGAACCACTGAAGCTTTCTTT. Its protein is CASSLGRTTEAFF.

This chain connects TRBV4-3 to TRBJ2-1; TRBD2 might be the D (5 bases). CDR3 length: 14 amino acids. Trimming removed 0 bases at V and 9 bases at J, with 12 bases between. Germline CDR1 reads LGHNA; CDR2 reads YSLEER. As DNA, the CDR3 is TGCGCCAGCAGCCAAGATCCGAGGGCTATTGAGCAGTTCTTC. Protein sequence: CASSQDPRAIEQFF.

V usage is TRBV2 and J usage is TRBJ2-7, with 7 bases identical to TRBD1. V gave up 8 bases and J gave up 0 bases; unmatched junction bases: 7. CDR3 length: 14 amino acids. The V gene's germline CDR1 is SNHLY and CDR2 FYNNEI. The DNA of the CDR3 is TGTGCCAGCGGACAGGTTGGTAACTCCTACGAGCAGTACTTC. Translation gives CASGQVGNSYEQYF.

This chain links TRBV6-5 with TRBJ2-1; 8 positions agree with TRBD1. The CDR3 spans 14 residues. J lost 7 bases, V lost 2 bases, and 4 bases had no gene match. Germline CDR1 is MNHEY and CDR2 is SVGAGI. DNA for the CDR3: TGTGCCAGCAGTTACGATGGACAGGGTAATGAGCAGTTCTTC. Protein product: CASSYDGQGNEQFF.

The chain joins TRBV28 to TRBJ1-3; D call uncertain. The CDR3 is 14 amino acids. Per germline, CDR1 MDHEN and CDR2 SYDVKM. Trimming removed 2 bases at V and 3 bases at J, with 8 bases between. The CDR3: CASSLPFRGNTIYF. DNA of the CDR3: TGTGCCAGCAGTTTACCCTTTCGTGGAAACACCATATATTTT.

The chain uses TRBV7-9 and TRBJ2-5; 15 bases are a match to TRBD2. V shed 5 bases, J shed 5 bases, and the junction held 6 bases outside the gene matches. Germline assignment: CDR1 SEHNR and CDR2 FQNEAQ (reference sequence). This CDR3 comprises 16 residues. The DNA of the CDR3 is TGTGCCAGCAGCCGGACTAGCGGGGGGGGACGTGAGACCCAGTACTTC. Amino acid sequence: CASSRTSGGGRETQYF.

The rearrangement uses TRBV25-1 and TRBJ2-7, with 8 bases lining up with TRBD2. The CDR3 consists of 13 residues. The germline V gene encodes CDR1 MGHDK and CDR2 SYGVNS. Trimming took 8 bases from V and 2 from J; bases not matched to a gene: 5. The CDR3 protein is CASGLAGAYEQYF. CDR3 DNA: TGTGCCAGCGGGCTAGCGGGTGCCTACGAGCAGTACTTC.

This clone showed up just a few times. The chain has TRBV30 and TRBJ1-1; D is perhaps TRBD1 (5 bases). V was cut by 3 bases and J by 11 bases, with 13 bases left in between. The CDR3 contains 11 residues. Germline V gene data show CDR1 as GTSNPN and CDR2 as SVGIG (reference sequence). Written as DNA, the CDR3 is TGTGCCTGGAGGCGGCGGGGGTTGGCTTTCTTT. It specifies CAWRRRGLAFF.

The rearrangement uses TRBV29-1 and TRBJ1-3; 7 nucleotides align to TRBD1. The germline V gene has CDR1 SQVTM and CDR2 ANQGSEA. This CDR3 region has 14 residues. V dropped 4 bases and J dropped 4; count of bases not matched to a gene: 7. In DNA, the CDR3 is TGCAGCGTTGTTGCAGGGGGAACCGGAAACACCATATATTTT. This translates into CSVVAGGTGNTIYF.

This clone has only a few counts. The rearrangement joins TRBV4-2 to TRBJ2-2; D is undetermined. The CDR3 length is 14 residues. Germline V gene sequence: CDR1 LGHNA, CDR2 YNFKEQ. V shed 0 bases and J shed 4 bases, with 6 bases lying between them. CDR3 in DNA: TGTGCCAGCAGCCAAGAGATGAGCACCGGGGAGCTGTTTTTT. This translates into CASSQEMSTGELFF.

The chain carries TRBV2 and TRBJ2-1; D ambiguous. The CDR3 runs 11 residues. Trimming left V 6 bases short and J 9 bases short, with 9 bases between. Looked up from germline, CDR1 is SNHLY and CDR2 is FYNNEI. Here the CDR3 DNA reads TGTGCCAGCAGCACGTTAGTTGAGCAGTTCTTC. Translating gives CASSTLVEQFF.

The rearrangement joins TRBV10-3 to TRBJ2-5; 10 positions agree with TRBD1. Germline V lookup: CDR1 ENHRY, CDR2 SYGVKD. V gave up 3 bases and J gave up 5 bases; unmatched junction bases: 9. The CDR3 has 16 amino acids. CDR3 bases: TGTGCCATCAGTGATAGTAGGACAGGGGGAGGGGAGACCCAGTACTTC. Translation: CAISDSRTGGGETQYF.